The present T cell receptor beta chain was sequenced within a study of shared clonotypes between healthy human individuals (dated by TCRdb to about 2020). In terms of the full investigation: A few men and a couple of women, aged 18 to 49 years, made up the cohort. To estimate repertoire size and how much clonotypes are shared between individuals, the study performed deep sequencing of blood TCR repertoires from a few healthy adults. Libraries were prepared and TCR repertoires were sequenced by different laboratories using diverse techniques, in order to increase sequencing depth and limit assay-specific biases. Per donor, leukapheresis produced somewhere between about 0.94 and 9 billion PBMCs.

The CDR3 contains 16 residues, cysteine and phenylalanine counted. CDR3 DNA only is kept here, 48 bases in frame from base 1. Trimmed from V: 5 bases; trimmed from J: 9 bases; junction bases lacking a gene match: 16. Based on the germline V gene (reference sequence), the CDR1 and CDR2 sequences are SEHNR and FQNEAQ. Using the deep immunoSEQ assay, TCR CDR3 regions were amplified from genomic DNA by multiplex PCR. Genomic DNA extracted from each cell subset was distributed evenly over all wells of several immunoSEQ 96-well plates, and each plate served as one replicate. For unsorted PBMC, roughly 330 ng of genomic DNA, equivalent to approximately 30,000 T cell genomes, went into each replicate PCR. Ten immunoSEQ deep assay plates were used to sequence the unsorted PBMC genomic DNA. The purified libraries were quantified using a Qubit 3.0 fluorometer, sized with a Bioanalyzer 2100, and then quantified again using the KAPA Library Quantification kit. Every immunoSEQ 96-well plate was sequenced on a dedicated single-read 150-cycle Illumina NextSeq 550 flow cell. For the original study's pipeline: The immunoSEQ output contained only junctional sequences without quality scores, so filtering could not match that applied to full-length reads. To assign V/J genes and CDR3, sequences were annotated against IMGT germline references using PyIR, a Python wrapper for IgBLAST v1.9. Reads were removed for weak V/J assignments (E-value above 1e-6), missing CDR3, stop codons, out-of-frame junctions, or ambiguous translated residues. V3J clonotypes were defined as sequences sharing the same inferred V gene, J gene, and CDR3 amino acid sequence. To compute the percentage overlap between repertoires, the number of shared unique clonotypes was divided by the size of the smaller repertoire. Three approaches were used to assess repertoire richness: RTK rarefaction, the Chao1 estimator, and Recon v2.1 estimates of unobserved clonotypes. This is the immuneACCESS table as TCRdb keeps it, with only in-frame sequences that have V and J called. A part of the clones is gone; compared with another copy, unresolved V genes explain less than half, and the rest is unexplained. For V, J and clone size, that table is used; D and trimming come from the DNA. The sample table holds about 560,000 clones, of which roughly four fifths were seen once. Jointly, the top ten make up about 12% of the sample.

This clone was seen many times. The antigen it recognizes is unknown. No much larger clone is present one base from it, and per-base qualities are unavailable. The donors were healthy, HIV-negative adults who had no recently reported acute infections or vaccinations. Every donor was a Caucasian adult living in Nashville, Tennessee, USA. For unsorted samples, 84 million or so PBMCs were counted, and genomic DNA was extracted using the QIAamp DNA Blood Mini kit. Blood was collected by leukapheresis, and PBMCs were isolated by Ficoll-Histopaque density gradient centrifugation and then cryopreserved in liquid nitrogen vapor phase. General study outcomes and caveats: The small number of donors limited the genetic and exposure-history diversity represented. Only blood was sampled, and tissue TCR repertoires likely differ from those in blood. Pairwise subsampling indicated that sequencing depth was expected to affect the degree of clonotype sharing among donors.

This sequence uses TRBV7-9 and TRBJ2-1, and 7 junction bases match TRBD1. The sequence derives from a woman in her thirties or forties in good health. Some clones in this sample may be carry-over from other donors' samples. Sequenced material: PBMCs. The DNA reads TGTGCCAGCAGCAAAGCCGGCACAGGGGCCGCACGTGAGCAGTTCTTC. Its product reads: CASSKAGTGAAREQFF.